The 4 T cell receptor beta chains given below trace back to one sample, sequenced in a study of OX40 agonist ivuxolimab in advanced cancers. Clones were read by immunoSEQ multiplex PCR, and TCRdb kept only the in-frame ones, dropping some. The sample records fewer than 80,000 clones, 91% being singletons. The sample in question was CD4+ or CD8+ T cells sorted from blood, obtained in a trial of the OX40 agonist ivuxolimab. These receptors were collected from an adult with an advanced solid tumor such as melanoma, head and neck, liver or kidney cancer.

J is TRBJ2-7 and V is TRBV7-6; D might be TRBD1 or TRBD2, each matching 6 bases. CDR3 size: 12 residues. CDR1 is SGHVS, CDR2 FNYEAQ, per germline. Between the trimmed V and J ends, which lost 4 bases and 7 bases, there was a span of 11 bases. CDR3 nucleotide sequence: TGTGCCAGCAGCTCCCTAGGGGGGGAGCAGTACTTC. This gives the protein CASSSLGGEQYF.

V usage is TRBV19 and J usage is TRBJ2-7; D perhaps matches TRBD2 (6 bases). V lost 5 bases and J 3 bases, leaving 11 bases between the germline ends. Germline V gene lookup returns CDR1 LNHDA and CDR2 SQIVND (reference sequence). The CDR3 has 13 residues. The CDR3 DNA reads TGTGCCAGTAGTTTCGGGAGCTACTACGAGCAGTACTTC. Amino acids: CASSFGSYYEQYF.

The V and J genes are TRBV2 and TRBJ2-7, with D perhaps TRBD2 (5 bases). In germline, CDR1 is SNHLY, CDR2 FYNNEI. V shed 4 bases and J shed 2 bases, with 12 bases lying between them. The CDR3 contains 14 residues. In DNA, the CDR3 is TGTGCCAGCAGTGTTCTAGCTGGAACCTACGAGCAGTACTTC. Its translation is CASSVLAGTYEQYF. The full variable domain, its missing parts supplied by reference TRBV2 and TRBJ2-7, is EPEVTQTPSHQVTQMGQEVILRCVPISNHLYFYWYRQILGQKVEFLVSFYNNEISEKSEIFDDQFSVERPDGSNFTLKIRSTKLEDSAMYFCASSVLAGTYEQYFGPGTRLTVT.

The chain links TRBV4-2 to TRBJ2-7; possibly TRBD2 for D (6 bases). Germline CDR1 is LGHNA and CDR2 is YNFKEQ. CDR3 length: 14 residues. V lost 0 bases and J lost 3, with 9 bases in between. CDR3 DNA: TGTGCCAGCAGCCAAGATATGCGGGGCTACGAGCAGTACTTC. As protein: CASSQDMRGYEQYF.